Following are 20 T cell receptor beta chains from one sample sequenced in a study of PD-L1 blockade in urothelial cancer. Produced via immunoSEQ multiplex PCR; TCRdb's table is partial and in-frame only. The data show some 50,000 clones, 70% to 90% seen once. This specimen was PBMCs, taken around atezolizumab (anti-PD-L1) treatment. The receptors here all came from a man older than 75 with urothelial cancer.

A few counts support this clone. CDR3 sequence reads: CAWDRGRSQPQHF. The CDR3 DNA follows: TGTGCCTGGGACAGAGGGAGGTCTCAGCCCCAGCATTTT. The gene calls are TRBV30 and TRBJ1-5; a weak D match, TRBD1 (5 bases). Germline lookup yields CDR1 GTSNPN and CDR2 SVGIG (reference sequence). The CDR3 spans 13 residues. V lost 5 bases, J lost 6 bases, and 14 bases lay in between.

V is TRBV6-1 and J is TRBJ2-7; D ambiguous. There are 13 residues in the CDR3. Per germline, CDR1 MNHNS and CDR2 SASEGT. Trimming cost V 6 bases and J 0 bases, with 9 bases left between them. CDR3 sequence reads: CASRPGSSYEQYF. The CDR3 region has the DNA TGTGCCAGCAGGCCAGGTAGCTCCTACGAGCAGTACTTC.

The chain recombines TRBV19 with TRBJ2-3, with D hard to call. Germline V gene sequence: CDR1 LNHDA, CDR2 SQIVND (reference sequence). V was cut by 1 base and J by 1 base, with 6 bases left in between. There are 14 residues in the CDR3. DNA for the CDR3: TGTGCCAGTAGTATAGCCCGAGGCACAGATACGCAGTATTTT. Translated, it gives CASSIARGTDTQYF.

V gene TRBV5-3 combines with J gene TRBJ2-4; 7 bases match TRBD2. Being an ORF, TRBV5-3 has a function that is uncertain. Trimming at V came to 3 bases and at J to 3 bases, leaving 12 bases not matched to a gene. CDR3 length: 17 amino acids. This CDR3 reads CARSSKEPGRGKNIQYF. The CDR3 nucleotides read TGTGCCAGAAGCTCCAAAGAACCGGGGAGGGGCAAAAACATTCAGTACTTC.

The CDR3 sequence: CATSRSTNTGELFF. The CDR3 bases are TGTGCCACCAGCAGATCTACGAACACCGGGGAGCTGTTTTTT. The J gene is TRBJ2-2, the V gene TRBV15; D is uncertain. V shed 2 bases and J shed 0 bases, with 4 bases lying between them. Germline CDR1 LNHNV, CDR2 YYDKDF (reference sequence). The CDR3 is made up of 14 amino acids.

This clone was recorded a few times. DNA of the CDR3: TGTGCCAGCAGCGTAGGGGCCCCCACAGATACGCAGTATTTT. It encodes CASSVGAPTDTQYF. The chain couples TRBV9 to TRBJ2-3; D ambiguous. With 0 bases removed from V and 2 bases from J, the gap between germline ends came to 7 bases. The CDR3 covers 14 residues. CDR1 is SGDLS and CDR2 is YYNGEE in the germline V gene.

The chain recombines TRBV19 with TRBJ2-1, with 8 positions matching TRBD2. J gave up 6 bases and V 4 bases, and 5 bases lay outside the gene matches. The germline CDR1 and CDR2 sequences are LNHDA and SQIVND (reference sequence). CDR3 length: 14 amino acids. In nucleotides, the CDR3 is TGTGCCAGTAGTAGCGGGAGGCTTGGCAATGAGCAGTTCTTC. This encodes CASSSGRLGNEQFF.

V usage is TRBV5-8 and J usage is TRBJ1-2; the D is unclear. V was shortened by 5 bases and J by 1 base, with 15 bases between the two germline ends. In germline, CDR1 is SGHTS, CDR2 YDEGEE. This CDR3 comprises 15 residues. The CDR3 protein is CASSYKGGFNYGYTF. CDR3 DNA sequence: TGTGCCAGCAGTTACAAGGGAGGGTTTAACTATGGCTACACCTTC.

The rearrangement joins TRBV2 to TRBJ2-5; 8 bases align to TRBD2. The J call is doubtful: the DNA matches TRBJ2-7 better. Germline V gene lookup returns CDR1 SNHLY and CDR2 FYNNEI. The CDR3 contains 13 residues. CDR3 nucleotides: TGTGCCAGCAGTGAACAGCGGGAGTTCGAGCAGTACTTC. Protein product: CASSEQREFEQYF.

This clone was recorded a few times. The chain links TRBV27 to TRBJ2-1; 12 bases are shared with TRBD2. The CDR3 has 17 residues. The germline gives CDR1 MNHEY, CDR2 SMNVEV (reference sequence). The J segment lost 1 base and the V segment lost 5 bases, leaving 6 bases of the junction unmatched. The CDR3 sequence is CASSPRTSGNSYNEQFF. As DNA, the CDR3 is TGTGCCAGCAGTCCCCGGACTAGCGGGAATTCCTACAATGAGCAGTTCTTC.

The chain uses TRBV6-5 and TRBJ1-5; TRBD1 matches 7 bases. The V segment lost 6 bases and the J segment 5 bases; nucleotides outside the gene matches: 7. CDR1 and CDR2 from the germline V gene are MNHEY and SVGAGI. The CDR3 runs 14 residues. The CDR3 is CASSPSGGYQPQHF. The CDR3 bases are TGTGCCAGCAGCCCTTCAGGGGGTTATCAGCCCCAGCATTTT.

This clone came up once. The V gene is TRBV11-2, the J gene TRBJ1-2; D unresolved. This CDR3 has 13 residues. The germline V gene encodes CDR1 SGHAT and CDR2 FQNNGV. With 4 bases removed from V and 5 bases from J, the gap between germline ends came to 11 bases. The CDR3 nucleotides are TGTGCCAGCAGCTCCCAGCGGGATTATGGCTACACCTTC. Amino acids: CASSSQRDYGYTF.

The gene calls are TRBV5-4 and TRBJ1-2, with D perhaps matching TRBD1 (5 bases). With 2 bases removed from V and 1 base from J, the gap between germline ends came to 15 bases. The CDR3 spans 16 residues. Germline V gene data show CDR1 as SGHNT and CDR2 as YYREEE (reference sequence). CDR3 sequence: CASSFSFTGRNYGYTF. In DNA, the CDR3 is TGTGCCAGCAGCTTTTCTTTTACAGGACGTAACTATGGCTACACCTTC.

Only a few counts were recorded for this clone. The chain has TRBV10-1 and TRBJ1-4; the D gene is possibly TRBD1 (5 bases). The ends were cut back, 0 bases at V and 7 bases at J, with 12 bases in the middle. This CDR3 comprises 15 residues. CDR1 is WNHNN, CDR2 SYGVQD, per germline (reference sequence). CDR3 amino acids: CASSESRGRGEKLFF. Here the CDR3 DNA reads TGCGCCAGCAGTGAGTCAAGGGGTAGAGGTGAAAAACTGTTTTTT.

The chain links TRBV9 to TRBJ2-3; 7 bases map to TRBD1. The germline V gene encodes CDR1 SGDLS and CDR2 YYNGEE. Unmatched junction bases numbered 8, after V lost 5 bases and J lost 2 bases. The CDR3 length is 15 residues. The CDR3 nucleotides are TGTGCCAGCAGTGACGACAGGGCTTTCACAGATACGCAGTATTTT. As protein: CASSDDRAFTDTQYF.

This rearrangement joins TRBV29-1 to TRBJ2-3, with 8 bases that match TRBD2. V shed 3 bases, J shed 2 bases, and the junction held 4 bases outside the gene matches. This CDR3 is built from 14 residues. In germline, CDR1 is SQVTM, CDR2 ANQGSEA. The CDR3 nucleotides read TGCAGCGTTGATAGCGGGACTACCACAGATACGCAGTATTTT. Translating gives CSVDSGTTTDTQYF.

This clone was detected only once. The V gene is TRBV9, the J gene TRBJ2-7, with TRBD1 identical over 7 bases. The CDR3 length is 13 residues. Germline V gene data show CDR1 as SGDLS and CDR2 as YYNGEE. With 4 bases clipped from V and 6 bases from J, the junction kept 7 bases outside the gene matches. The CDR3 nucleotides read TGTGCCAGCAGCACGAGGGACAGATCCGAGCAGTACTTC. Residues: CASSTRDRSEQYF.

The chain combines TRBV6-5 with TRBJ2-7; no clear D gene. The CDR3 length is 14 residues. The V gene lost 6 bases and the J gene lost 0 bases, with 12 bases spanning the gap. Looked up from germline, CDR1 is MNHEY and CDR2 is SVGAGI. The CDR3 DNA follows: TGTGCCAGCAGGTCGGAGATCCACTCCTACGAGCAGTACTTC. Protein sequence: CASRSEIHSYEQYF.

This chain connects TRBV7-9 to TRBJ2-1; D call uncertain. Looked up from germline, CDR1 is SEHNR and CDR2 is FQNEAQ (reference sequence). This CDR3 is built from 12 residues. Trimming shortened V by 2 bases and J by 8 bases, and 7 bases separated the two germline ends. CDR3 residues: CASSLNSDEQFF. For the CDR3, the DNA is TGTGCCAGCAGCTTAAATTCCGATGAGCAGTTCTTC.

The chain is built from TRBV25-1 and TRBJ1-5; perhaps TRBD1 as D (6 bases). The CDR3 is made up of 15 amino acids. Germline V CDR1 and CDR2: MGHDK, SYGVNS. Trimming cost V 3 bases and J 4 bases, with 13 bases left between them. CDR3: CASSDPGQGNQPQHF. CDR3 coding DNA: TGTGCCAGCAGTGACCCGGGGCAGGGGAATCAGCCCCAGCATTTT.